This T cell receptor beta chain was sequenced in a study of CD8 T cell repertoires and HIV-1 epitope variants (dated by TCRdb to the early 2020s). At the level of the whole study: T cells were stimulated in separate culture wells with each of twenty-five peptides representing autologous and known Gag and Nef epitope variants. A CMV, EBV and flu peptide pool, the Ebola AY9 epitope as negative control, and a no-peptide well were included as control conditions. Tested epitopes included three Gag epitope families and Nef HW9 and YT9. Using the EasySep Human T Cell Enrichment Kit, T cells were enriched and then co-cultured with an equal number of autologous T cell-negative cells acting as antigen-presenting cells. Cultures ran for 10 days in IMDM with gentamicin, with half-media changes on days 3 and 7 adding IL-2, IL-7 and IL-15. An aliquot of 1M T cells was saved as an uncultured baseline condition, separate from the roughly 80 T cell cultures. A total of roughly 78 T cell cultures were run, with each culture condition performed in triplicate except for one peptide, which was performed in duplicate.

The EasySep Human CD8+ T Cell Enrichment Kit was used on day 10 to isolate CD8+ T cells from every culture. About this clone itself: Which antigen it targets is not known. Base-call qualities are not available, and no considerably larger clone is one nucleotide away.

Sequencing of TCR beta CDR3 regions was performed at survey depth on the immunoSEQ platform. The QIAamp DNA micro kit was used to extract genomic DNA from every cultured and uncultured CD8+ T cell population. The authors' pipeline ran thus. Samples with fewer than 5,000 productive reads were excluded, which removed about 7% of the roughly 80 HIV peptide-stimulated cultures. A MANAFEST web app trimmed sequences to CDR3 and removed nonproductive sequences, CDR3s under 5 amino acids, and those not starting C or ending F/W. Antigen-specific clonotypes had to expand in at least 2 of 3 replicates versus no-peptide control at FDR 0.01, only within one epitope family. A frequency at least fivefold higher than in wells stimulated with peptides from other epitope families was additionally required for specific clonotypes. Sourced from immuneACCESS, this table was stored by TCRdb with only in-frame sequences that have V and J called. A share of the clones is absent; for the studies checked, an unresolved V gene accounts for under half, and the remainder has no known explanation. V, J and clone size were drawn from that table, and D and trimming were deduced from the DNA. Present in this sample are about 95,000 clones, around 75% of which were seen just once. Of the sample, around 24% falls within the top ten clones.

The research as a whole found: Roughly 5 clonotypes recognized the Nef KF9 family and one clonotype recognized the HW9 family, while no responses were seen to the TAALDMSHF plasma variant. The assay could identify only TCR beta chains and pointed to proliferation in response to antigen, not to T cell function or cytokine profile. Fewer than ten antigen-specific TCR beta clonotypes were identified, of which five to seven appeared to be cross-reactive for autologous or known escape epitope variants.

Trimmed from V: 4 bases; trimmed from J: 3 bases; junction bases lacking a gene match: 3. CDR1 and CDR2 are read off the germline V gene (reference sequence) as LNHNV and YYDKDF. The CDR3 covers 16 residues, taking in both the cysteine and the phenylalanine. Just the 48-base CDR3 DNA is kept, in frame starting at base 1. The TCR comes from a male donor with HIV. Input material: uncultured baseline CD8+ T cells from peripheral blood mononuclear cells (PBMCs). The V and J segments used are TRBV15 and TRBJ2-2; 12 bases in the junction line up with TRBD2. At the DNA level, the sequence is TGTGCCACCAGCACCCTAGCGGGAGGGGACACCGGGGAGCTGTTTTTT. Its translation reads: CATSTLAGGDTGELFF.